This T cell receptor beta chain originates from a study of blood T cell repertoires in COVID-19. Whole-study context: Acute-phase and convalescent COVID-19 samples originated in the United States, Italy and Spain.

Patients from Seattle were sampled longitudinally, starting during active infection. Authors' processing steps: Amplified reference gene primers provided the basis for estimating nucleated cell counts. The table came from immunoSEQ multiplex PCR; TCRdb's copy has only in-frame clones and leaves some out. Clone size and the V and J calls come from that table; the DNA yielded D and trimming. The sample has 150,000 or so clones; more than 75% are singletons. The CDR3 length is 16 residues. V dropped 7 bases and J dropped 0; count of bases not matched to a gene: 9. The V gene's germline CDR1 is LGHDT and CDR2 YNNKEL (reference sequence).

The chain has TRBV3-1 (or the pseudogene TRBV3-2) and TRBJ1-1, with 9 bases matching TRBD1. The clonotype originates from a woman aged 70-85 years with COVID-19, enrolled during active disease. The specimen sequenced was peripheral blood. The chain's CDR3 is CASTPGTGIMNTEAFF. DNA for the CDR3: TGTGCCAGCACCCCCGGGACAGGGATAATGAACACTGAAGCTTTCTTT.